The sequence of this T cell receptor beta chain was determined in a study of blood T cell repertoires in COVID-19. At the level of the study: Collection of acute and convalescent COVID-19 samples took place in the United States, Italy and Spain.

V was trimmed by 2 bases and J by 3 bases, leaving 10 bases between them. CDR3 length equals 14 residues. Germline V CDR1 and CDR2: LGHNA, YNFKEQ. In the study's own analysis: Amplification of reference gene primers provided the estimated nucleated cell counts. Method: immunoSEQ multiplex PCR; TCRdb's copy keeps in-frame clones and lacks some. Clone size and V and J calls were adopted from that table, with D and trimming inferred from the DNA. The sample lists a few hundred thousand clones, roughly 80% seen once, with approximately 18% in the top ten. The material sequenced was peripheral blood. This chain connects TRBV4-2 to TRBJ1-2; D gene unclear. This receptor was taken from a woman older than 75 with active or convalescent COVID-19. For the CDR3, the DNA is TGTGCCAGCAGCCAACCGGACTCGTACTATGGCTACACCTTC. It encodes CASSQPDSYYGYTF.